The entry that follows covers one T cell receptor (beta chain) sequence. The antigen is not known. The record originates from a study of beta chain features in type 1 diabetes. Study results and limitations: TCRB CDR3 length was moderately but significantly reduced in all four CD4+ subsets of Type 1 diabetes patients.

Donors underwent one heparinised blood draw, about 120 mL on average. Sorting of CD4+ naive, central memory, regulatory and stem cell-like memory cells was performed via CD45RO/CCR7/CD25/CD127/CD95/CD27. Expressed TCRB transcripts were sequenced after all isolated RNA was converted to cDNA. Sequencing used immunoSEQ multiplex PCR; TCRdb keeps in-frame clones, though not all of them. Among about 340,000 clones, around an eighth were seen once, and the ten largest hold roughly 0.015%. The TCR sequence derives from a woman between 18 and 30 years old with type 1 diabetes. Specimen: naive CD4+ T cells from blood.

For the CDR3, the DNA is TGTGCCAGCTCTTCTTCGACTAGCGGGAGATATGAGCAGTTCTTC. Protein sequence: CASSSSTSGRYEQFF. The genes are TRBV6-5 and TRBJ2-1; 12 nucleotides agree with TRBD2. The CDR3 has 15 amino acids. The V segment lost 8 bases and the J segment 8 bases; nucleotides outside the gene matches: 10. Germline CDR1 MNHEY, CDR2 SVGAGI.